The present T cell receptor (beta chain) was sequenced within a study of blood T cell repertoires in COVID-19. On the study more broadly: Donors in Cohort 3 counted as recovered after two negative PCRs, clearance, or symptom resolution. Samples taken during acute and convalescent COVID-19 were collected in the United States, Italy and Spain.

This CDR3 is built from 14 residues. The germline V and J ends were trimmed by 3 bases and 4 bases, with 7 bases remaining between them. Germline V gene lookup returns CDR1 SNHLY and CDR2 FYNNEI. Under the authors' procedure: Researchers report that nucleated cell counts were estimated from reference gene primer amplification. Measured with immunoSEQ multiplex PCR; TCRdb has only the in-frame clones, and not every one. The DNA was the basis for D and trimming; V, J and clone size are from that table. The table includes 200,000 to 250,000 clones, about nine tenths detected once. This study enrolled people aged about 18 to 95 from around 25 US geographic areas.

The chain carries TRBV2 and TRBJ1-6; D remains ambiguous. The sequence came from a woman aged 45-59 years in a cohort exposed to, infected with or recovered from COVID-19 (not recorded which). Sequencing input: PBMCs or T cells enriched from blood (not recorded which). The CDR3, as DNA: TGTGCCAGCAGTGATAGAGGGTATAATTCACCCCTCCACTTT. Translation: CASSDRGYNSPLHF.